This TCR beta chain is drawn from a study of T cells in Graves' hyperthyroidism and ophthalmopathy (dated 2019 in TCRdb). Turning to the overall study: Peripheral blood was collected at initial diagnosis, before any treatment. The paper describes TCR Vbeta CDR3 sequencing of 140 or so peripheral blood samples, made up of 43 ophthalmopathy patients, 70 to 75 hyperthyroidism patients and roughly 17 progressor patients. The approximately 90 discovery patients were divided at random into training and test sets in a 7:3 ratio. Following sampling, methimazole starting at 30 mg daily was given to hyperthyroidism patients, and high-dose intravenous methylprednisolone was given to ophthalmopathy patients. Thyroid tissue and blood T-cell repertoires from over 5 Graves' hyperthyroidism patients were also compared in the study. An independent validation cohort of around 19 hyperthyroidism patients and more than 15 patients who later progressed to ophthalmopathy tested prospective prediction of ophthalmopathy. To identify distinguishing TCR V-J signatures, a discovery cohort of around 100 patients was used, comprising 40 to 45 with Graves' ophthalmopathy and some 60 with stable Graves' hyperthyroidism.

Summary of the overall study and its limitations: Sample size was not statistically predetermined, and investigators were not blinded to group allocation. In validation, the model predicted progression to ophthalmopathy with around 71% sensitivity and approximately 72% specificity, a median of approximately 6.5 months before onset. Most expanded thyroid clonotypes (frequency above 0.001) were also detected in blood, a finding suggesting that blood repertoires may reflect thyroid immune responses. Ophthalmopathy was separated from stable hyperthyroidism by a 13 V-J signature model, with 85% to 90% sensitivity and roughly 81% specificity obtained in cross-validation and 80%/75% obtained in testing.

TCR beta CDR3 regions were amplified from RNA transcripts. For the first round of RT-PCR on the TCR CDR3, the HTBI primer set was used together with the Qiagen OneStep RT-PCR kit. Libraries were constructed in a second round of multiplex PCR, after which size selection and purification were carried out. Libraries were sequenced paired-end with 100 bp reads on an Illumina HiSeq2000. The study's own analysis went as follows. SOAPnuke was used to process the raw data, removing reads that contained adapters or uncalled bases, had a mean Phred below 15, or lacked an exact match to the constant primer or identifier. High-quality paired reads were merged with COPE v1.2.5, and unique nucleotide sequences were defined as clonotypes. Clonotypes were aligned to IMGT TRBV, TRBD and TRBJ reference segments using MiTCR v1.1. Only V-J combinations with frequency above 0.0001, covering about 99% of repertoires, were analysed. The TCS score was defined as F50 (clonal expansion) divided by E x V (chaos), with BLOSUM62-based TCRdist calculated between CDR3 peptides within each V-J. Welch's t-statistics and random forest reduced fewer than 550 V-J features to under 15, which were used in a naive Bayes classifier (R e1071). TCRdb reran the public reads through fastp at Q25 and MiXCR, keeping productive beta chains. Every entry covers one CDR3 protein and lists the most common genes and DNA from its rows. The V and J calls follow TCRdb's processing rather than the paper's. A total of fewer than 450,000 distinct CDR3 sequences appear in this sample, about a fifth of them only once. 40% of the sample comes from the top ten.

Ophthalmopathy patients had moderately to severely active disease, Clinical Activity Score of at least 3, NOSPECS grade of at least 4, and duration under 3 months. Exclusion was applied to patients with uncontrolled infections, other autoimmune diseases, pregnancy or lactation. Diagnoses relied on clinical symptoms, serum thyroxine and TRAb, thyroid ultrasound and orbital computed tomography. PBMCs were separated from roughly 10 ml of fresh peripheral blood using Ficoll-Paque density gradient centrifugation. Total RNA was extracted using Trizol reagent, and RNA quality was assessed on an Agilent 2100 Bioanalyzer. Worth noting for this clonotype: It lacks a known antigen. There are no base qualities to consult, and no much larger clone falls within one base.

V gives up 4 bases and J gives up 3 bases, and the segment between their germline ends measures 13 bases. CDR1 and CDR2, looked up from the germline V gene (reference sequence), are SGHAT and FQDESV. Counted from cysteine to phenylalanine, this CDR3 has 14 amino acids. The DNA shown is the 42-base CDR3, in frame from base 1. The sample was blood. Recombination linked TRBV11-1 to TRBJ2-7; the D gene is possibly TRBD1, with 7 bases matching. The sequence derives from a man aged 18-30 years with Graves' ophthalmopathy. The base sequence is TGTGCCAGCAGCTATGGACAGGAGGGCTACGAGCAGTACTTC. This yields the protein CASSYGQEGYEQYF.